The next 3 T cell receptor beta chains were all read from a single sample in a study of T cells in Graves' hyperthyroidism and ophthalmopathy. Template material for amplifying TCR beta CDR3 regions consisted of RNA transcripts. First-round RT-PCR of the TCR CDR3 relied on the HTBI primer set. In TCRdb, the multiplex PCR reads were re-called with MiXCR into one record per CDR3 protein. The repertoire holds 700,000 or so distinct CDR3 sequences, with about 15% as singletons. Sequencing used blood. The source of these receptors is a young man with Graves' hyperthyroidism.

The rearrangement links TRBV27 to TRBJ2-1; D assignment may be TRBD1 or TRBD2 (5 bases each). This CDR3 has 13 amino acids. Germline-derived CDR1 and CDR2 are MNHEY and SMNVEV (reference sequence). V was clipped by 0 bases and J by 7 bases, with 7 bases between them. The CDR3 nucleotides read TGTGCCAGCAGTTTATCGTGGGGGAATGAGCAGTTCTTC. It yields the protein CASSLSWGNEQFF.

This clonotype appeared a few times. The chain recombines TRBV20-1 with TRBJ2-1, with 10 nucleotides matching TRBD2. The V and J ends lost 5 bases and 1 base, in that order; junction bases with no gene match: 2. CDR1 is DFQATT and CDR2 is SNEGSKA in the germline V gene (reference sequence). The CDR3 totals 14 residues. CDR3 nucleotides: TGCAGTGCTCTAGCGGGAGTATCCTACAATGAGCAGTTCTTC. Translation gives CSALAGVSYNEQFF.

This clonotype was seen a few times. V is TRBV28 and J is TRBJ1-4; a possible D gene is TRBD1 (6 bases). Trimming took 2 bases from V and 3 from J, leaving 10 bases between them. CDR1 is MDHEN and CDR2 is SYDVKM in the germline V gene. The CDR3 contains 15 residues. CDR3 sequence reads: CASSLGDTSNEKLFF. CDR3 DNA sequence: TGTGCCAGCAGTTTAGGGGACACCTCTAATGAAAAACTGTTTTTT.